These 9 T cell receptor beta chains were all obtained from the same sample, sequenced in a study of cytomegalovirus exposure and HLA in healthy donors. The PCR had 60 Vbeta and 13 Jbeta primers. Produced via immunoSEQ multiplex PCR; TCRdb's table is partial and in-frame only. The sample holds more than 140,000 clones, around 75% seen once. Sequenced: PBMCs. The origin of the receptors is a man aged 40-49 years in good health and CMV-seronegative.

This rearrangement joins TRBV2 to TRBJ1-2; no reliable D call. V was pared by 0 bases and J by 2 bases, with 10 bases between. Per the germline V gene, CDR1 is SNHLY and CDR2 is FYNNEI. The length of the CDR3 is 15 residues. The CDR3: CASSEALQENYGYTF. The DNA for the CDR3 is TGTGCCAGCAGTGAAGCTCTTCAAGAGAACTATGGCTACACCTTC.

The chain employs TRBV30 and TRBJ2-3; perhaps TRBD2 as D (6 bases). The CDR3 has 13 amino acids. Between the trimmed V and J ends, which lost 3 bases and 3 bases, there was a span of 10 bases. The germline CDR1 and CDR2 sequences are GTSNPN and SVGIG (reference sequence). In DNA, the CDR3 is TGTGCCTGGAGGGGGCGGGGAACAGATACGCAGTATTTT. It yields the protein CAWRGRGTDTQYF.

CDR3 sequence: CATSRSRGVGYGYTF. The CDR3 region has the DNA TGTGCCACCAGTCGGTCCCGGGGGGTGGGTTATGGCTACACCTTC. J is TRBJ1-2 and V is TRBV15; perhaps TRBD1 as D (5 bases). V was clipped by 6 bases and J by 5 bases, with 19 bases between them. Germline V gene sequence: CDR1 LNHNV, CDR2 YYDKDF (reference sequence). CDR3 length: 15 residues.

The genes are TRBV12-5 and TRBJ1-5; no clear D gene. The CDR3 contains 13 residues. The germline gives CDR1 LGHNT, CDR2 FRNRAP. Trimming removed 0 bases from V and 5 bases from J, with 5 bases in between. This CDR3 is CASGLVLHQPQHF. CDR3 nucleotides: TGTGCTAGTGGTTTGGTACTTCATCAGCCCCAGCATTTT. Looking up the rest from reference TRBV12-5 and TRBJ1-5 gives the full variable domain: DARVTQTPRHKVTEMGQEVTMRCQPILGHNTVFWYRQTMMQGLELLAYFRNRAPLDDSGMPKDRFSAEMPDATLATLKIQPSEPRDSAVYFCASGLVLHQPQHFGDGTRLSIL.

The chain is built from TRBV5-4 and TRBJ2-7, with D perhaps TRBD2 (6 bases). V dropped 4 bases and J dropped 1 base, with 21 bases sitting between them. Germline V gives CDR1 SGHNT, CDR2 YYREEE (reference sequence). The CDR3 is made up of 17 amino acids. The CDR3 DNA reads as TGTGCCAGCAGCACGCCCGGAGGGCAGGGCCTATCCTACGAGCAGTACTTC. Its translation is CASSTPGGQGLSYEQYF.

This clone was found a few times. This sequence joins TRBV5-6 and TRBJ1-6; D unresolved. The germline V and J ends were trimmed by 0 bases and 9 bases, with 10 bases remaining between them. The CDR3 is made up of 14 amino acids. Germline CDR1 is SGHDT and CDR2 is YYEEEE. In DNA, the CDR3 is TGTGCCAGCAGCTTGGACGGGATTGTTTCACCCCTCCACTTT. Its protein is CASSLDGIVSPLHF.

The V call is TRBV5-1, the J call TRBJ2-1; 10 bases are shared with TRBD2. Germline loops: CDR1 SGHRS, CDR2 YFSETQ. Unmatched junction bases numbered 15, after V lost 9 bases and J lost 9 bases. The CDR3 loop spans 15 amino acids. The CDR3 bases are TGCGCCACCTCCGGGTCCAGCGGGGGGGCACTTGAGCAGTTCTTC. This codes for CATSGSSGGALEQFF.

The genes are TRBV6-5 and TRBJ1-1; D is perhaps TRBD1 (5 bases). This CDR3 comprises 13 residues. The V and J ends lost 0 bases and 8 bases respectively, with 10 bases between them. Germline V gene sequence: CDR1 MNHEY, CDR2 SVGAGI. The CDR3 loop reads CASSYSGRGEAFF. CDR3 DNA sequence: TGTGCCAGCAGTTACTCGGGAAGGGGCGAAGCTTTCTTT.

The CDR3 DNA follows: TGTGCCAGCAGCTTAGACCGGGACAGGGTCGAGCAGTACTTC. This translates into CASSLDRDRVEQYF. The chain carries TRBV11-2 and TRBJ2-7; 9 bases align to TRBD1. The CDR3 has 14 amino acids. The V and J ends lost 0 bases and 6 bases, in that order; junction bases with no gene match: 3. CDR1 is SGHAT, CDR2 FQNNGV, per germline.